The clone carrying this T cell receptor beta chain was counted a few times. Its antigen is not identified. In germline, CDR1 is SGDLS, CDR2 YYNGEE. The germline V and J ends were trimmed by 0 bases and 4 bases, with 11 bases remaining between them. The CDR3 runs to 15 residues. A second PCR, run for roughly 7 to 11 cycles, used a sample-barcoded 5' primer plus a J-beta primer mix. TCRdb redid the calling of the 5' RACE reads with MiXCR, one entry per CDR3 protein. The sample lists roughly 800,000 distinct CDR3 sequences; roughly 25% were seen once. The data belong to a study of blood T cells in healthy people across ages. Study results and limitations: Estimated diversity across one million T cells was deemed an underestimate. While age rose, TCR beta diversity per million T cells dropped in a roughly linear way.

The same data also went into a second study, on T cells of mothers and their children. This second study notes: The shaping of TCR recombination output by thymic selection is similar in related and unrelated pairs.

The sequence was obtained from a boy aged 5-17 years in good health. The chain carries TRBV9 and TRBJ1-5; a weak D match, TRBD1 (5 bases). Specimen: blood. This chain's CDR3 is CASSVGGAGNQPQHF. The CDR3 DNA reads TGTGCCAGCAGCGTAGGAGGGGCGGGGAATCAGCCCCAGCATTTT.